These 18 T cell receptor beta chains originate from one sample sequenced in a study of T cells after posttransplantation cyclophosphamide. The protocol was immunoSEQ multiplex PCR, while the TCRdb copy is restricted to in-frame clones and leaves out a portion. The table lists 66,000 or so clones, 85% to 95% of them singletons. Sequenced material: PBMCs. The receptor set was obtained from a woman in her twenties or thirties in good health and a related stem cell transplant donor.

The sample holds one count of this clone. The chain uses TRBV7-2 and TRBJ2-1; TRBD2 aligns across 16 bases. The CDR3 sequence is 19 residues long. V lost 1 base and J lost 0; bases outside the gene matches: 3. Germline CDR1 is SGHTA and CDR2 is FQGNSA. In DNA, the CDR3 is TGTGCCAGCAGCTTAGTGGGACTAGCGGGGGGGAGCTCCTACAATGAGCAGTTCTTC. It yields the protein CASSLVGLAGGSSYNEQFF.

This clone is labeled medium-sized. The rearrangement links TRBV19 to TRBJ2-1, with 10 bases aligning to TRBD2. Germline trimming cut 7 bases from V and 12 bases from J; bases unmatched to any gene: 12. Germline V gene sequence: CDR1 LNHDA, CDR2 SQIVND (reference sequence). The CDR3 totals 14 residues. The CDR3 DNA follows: TGTGCCAGTACCTTAGCGGGGGGCACTTCTCGGCAGTTCTTC. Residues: CASTLAGGTSRQFF. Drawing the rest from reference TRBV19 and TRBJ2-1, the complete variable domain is DGGITQSPKYLFRKEGQNVTLSCEQNLNHDAMYWYRQDPGQGLRLIYYSQIVNDFQKGDIAEGYSVSREKKESFPLTVTSAQKNPTAFYLCASTLAGGTSRQFFGPGTRLTVL.

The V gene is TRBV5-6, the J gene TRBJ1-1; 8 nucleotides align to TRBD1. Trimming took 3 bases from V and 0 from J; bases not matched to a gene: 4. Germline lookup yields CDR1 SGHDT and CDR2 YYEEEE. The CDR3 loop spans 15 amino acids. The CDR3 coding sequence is TGTGCCAGCAGCTCGAGGACAGGGATGAACACTGAAGCTTTCTTT. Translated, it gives CASSSRTGMNTEAFF. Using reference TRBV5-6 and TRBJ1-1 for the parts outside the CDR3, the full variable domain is DAGVTQSPTHLIKTRGQQVTLRCSPKSGHDTVSWYQQALGQGPQFIFQYYEEEERQRGNFPDRFSGHQFPNYSSELNVNALLLGDSALYLCASSSRTGMNTEAFFGQGTRLTVV.

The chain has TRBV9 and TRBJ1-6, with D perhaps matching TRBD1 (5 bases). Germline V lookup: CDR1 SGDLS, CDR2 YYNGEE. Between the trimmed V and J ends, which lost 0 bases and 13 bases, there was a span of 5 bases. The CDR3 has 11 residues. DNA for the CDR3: TGTGCCAGCAGCGTAGGGGGGCCCCTCCACTTT. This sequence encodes CASSVGGPLHF.

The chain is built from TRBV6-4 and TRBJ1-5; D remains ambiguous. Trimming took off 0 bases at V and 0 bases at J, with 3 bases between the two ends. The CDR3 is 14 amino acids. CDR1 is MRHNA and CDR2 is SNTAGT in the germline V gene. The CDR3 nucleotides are TGTGCCAGCAGTGACTCCTATAGCAATCAGCCCCAGCATTTT. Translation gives CASSDSYSNQPQHF.

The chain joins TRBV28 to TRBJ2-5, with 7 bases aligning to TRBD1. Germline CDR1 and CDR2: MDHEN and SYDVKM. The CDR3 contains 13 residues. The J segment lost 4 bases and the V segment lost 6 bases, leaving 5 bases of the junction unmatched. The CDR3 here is CASRETGRETQYF. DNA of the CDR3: TGTGCCAGCAGGGAGACAGGGAGAGAGACCCAGTACTTC.

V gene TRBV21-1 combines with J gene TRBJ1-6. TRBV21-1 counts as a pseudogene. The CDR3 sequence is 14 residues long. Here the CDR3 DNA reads TGTGCCAGCAGCAAGGACGGAACGAATTCACCCCTCCACTTT. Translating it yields CASSKDGTNSPLHF.

The CDR3 coding sequence is TGTGCCACCAGCAGAGTAGGGGGATCGGAAAAACTGTTTTTT. Translated: CATSRVGGSEKLFF. V is TRBV15 and J is TRBJ1-4; D might be TRBD1 (6 bases). CDR3 size: 14 residues. Deletions cut 1 base from V and 8 bases from J, with 11 bases between. The germline V gene has CDR1 LNHNV and CDR2 YYDKDF (reference sequence).

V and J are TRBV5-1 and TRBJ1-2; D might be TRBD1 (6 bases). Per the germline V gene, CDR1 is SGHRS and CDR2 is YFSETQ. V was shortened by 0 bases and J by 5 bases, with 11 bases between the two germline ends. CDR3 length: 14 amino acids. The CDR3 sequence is CASSLVGQPYGYTF. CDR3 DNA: TGCGCCAGCAGCTTGGTTGGACAGCCATATGGCTACACCTTC.

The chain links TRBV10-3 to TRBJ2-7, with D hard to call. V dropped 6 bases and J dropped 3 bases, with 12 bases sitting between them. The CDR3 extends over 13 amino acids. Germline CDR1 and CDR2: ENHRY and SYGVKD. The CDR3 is CAISDTLGYEQYF. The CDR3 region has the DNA TGTGCCATCAGCGATACCCTGGGCTACGAGCAGTACTTC.

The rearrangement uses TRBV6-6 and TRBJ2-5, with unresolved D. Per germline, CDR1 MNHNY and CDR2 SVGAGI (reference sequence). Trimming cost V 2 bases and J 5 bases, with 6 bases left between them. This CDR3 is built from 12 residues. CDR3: CASSYRRETQYF. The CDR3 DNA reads TGTGCCAGCAGTTACCGAAGGGAGACCCAGTACTTC.

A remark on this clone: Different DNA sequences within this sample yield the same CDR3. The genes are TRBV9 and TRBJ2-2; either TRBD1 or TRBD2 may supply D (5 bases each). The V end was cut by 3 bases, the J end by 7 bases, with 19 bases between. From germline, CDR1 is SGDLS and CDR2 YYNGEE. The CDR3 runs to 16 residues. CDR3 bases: TGTGCCAGCAGCGCATTTATCTGGGGGAATAGCGGGGAGCTGTTTTTT. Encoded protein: CASSAFIWGNSGELFF.

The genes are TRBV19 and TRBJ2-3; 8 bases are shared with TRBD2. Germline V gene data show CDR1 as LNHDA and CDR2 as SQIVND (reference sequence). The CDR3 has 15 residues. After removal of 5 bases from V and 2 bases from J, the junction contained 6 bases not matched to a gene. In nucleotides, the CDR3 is TGTGCCAGTAGTTCGGCTAGCGGGTTCACAGATACGCAGTATTTT. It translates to CASSSASGFTDTQYF.

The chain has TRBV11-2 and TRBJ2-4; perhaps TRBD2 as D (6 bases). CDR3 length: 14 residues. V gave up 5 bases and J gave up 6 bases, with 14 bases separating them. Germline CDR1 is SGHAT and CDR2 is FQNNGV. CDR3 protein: CASSLIGTVNIQYF. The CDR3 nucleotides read TGTGCCAGCAGCCTAATAGGGACTGTAAACATTCAGTACTTC.

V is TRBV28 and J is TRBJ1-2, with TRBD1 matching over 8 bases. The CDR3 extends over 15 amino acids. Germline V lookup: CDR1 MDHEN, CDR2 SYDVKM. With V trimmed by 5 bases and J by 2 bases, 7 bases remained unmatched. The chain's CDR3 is CASSGPTGDNYGYTF. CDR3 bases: TGTGCCAGCAGTGGACCGACAGGGGACAACTATGGCTACACCTTC.

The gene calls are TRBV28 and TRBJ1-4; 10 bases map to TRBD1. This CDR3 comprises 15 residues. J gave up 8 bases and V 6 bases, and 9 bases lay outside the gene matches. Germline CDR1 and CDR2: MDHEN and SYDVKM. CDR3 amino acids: CASSETGTGVEKLFF. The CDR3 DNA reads TGTGCCAGCAGCGAGACCGGGACAGGGGTCGAAAAACTGTTTTTT.

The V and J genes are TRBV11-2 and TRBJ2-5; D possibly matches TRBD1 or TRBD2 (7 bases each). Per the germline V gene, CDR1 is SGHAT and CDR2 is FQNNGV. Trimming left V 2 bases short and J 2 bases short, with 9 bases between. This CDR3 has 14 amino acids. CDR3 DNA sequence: TGTGCCAGCAGCTTACAGGGGGGGCAAGAGACCCAGTACTTC. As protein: CASSLQGGQETQYF.

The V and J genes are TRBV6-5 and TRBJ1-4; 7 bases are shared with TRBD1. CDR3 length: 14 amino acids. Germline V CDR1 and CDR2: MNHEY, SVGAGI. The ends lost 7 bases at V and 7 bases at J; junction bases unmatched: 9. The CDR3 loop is CASKGNRGGEKLFF. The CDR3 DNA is TGTGCCAGCAAAGGGAACAGGGGAGGTGAAAAACTGTTTTTT.